These T cell receptor beta chains were read from a single sample in a study of T-cell reconstitution after alpha-beta-depleted transplantation in children. MiXCR, applied by TCRdb to the PCR reads, yields one record per CDR3 protein. This table holds 400,000 to 550,000 distinct CDR3 sequences, about 11% found once. Sequenced material: PBMCs, taken before TCRalphabeta/CD19-depleted stem cell transplant. All receptors derive from a child aged 2 to 15 with inherited bone marrow failure, due to receive a stem cell transplant. CDR3s include the opening cysteine and the closing phenylalanine or tryptophan. Each record gives: J gene, V gene, CDR3 length, D gene, clone size, CDR3 DNA, CDR3 protein. D genes are given only for firm matches. Expanded clones are given a class, and other clones once, few, many or no size at all.

>TRBJ2-7|TRBV28|14|TRBD2|few
TGTGCCAGCAGTTTATTGGCGGGAGAGGGCGAGCAGTACTTC
CASSLLAGEGEQYF
>TRBJ2-2|TRBV12-3/TRBV12-4|17|TRBD2|many
TGTGCCAGCAGTCCCGACCAATACGGCGGGAGTTCCGGGGAGCTGTTTTTT
CASSPDQYGGSSGELFF
>TRBJ2-7|TRBV5-1|15|TRBD2|few
TGCGCCAGCAGCTTGAATAGCGGGAGCTCCTACGAGCAGTACTTC
CASSLNSGSSYEQYF
>TRBJ2-1|TRBV5-1|16|NA|few
TGCGCCAGCAGCTTAGGGTTAGTACCGCCCTACAATGAGCAGTTCTTC
CASSLGLVPPYNEQFF
>TRBJ1-4|TRBV28|16|NA|many
TGTGCCAGCAGTCGAGAGCGTTGGGCGGCTAATGAAAAACTGTTTTTT
CASSRERWAANEKLFF
>TRBJ1-2|TRBV3-1|17|NA|many
TGTGCCAGCAGCCAAGAGCGCGGTTCGGGGGCACACTATGGCTACACCTTC
CASSQERGSGAHYGYTF
>TRBJ1-2|TRBV5-1|12|NA|many
TGCGCCAGCAGCTTGTCTCCGGGCGGCTACACCTTC
CASSLSPGGYTF
>TRBJ2-1|TRBV27|13|NA|many
TGTGCCAGCAGTTTATCGGGCTCAACCTCGCAGTTCTTC
CASSLSGSTSQFF
>TRBJ2-1|TRBV20-1|13|TRBD2|NA
TGCAGGGGGGATTTGGGGACTAGGGATGAGCAGTTCTTC
CRGDLGTRDEQFF
>TRBJ2-2|TRBV20-1|14|NA|many
TGCAGTGCTAGTCTAGCAGGAGGTACCGGGGAGCTGTTTTTT
CSASLAGGTGELFF
>TRBJ1-6|TRBV5-5|15|TRBD1|NA
TGTGCCAGCAGCTTGTACAGGGGGGGGAATTCACCCCTCCACTTT
CASSLYRGGNSPLHF
>TRBJ2-5|TRBV5-1|15|TRBD1|many
TGCGCCAGCAGCTTGGGGGGACAGACCCAAGAGACCCAGTACTTC
CASSLGGQTQETQYF
>TRBJ1-1|TRBV10-3|13|TRBD1|many
TGTGCCATCACAGCGACAGGGGGCGGGCAAGCTTTCTTT
CAITATGGGQAFF
>TRBJ2-5|TRBV27|13|NA|few
TGTGCCAGCAGTCCTAGGGCTAGGGAGACCCAGTACTTC
CASSPRARETQYF
>TRBJ2-2|TRBV4-3|14|NA|many
TGCGCCAGCAGCCAGGGATCGAACACCGGGGAGCTGTTTTTT
CASSQGSNTGELFF
>TRBJ2-5|TRBV20-1|14|NA|many
TGCAGTGCTAGAGATCTCAGGAACAGGGAGACCCAGTACTTC
CSARDLRNRETQYF
>TRBJ2-7|TRBV20-1|15|TRBD2|NA
TGCAGTGCTAGAGTCCTAGCGGGAAGCTCCTACGAGCAGTACTTC
CSARVLAGSSYEQYF
>TRBJ1-4|TRBV20-1|13|NA|many
TGCAGTGCTTCAGGGGCAACTAATGAAAAACTGTTTTTT
CSASGATNEKLFF
>TRBJ2-3|TRBV29-1|13|TRBD2|many
TGCAGCCTAGACCTAGCGGGTACAGATACGCAGTATTTT
CSLDLAGTDTQYF
>TRBJ2-7|TRBV27|13|TRBD1|many
TGTGCCAGCAGTTTGGGACAGGGGGCTAAGCAGTACTTC
CASSLGQGAKQYF
>TRBJ2-5|TRBV2|15|NA|many
TGTGCCAGCAGGCGGGACACCGCAACCCAAGAGACCCAGTACTTC
CASRRDTATQETQYF
>TRBJ1-1|TRBV6-5|17|NA|many
TGTGCCAGCAGTTACTTTAGGTCAGCACGGGGAAACACTGAAGCTTTCTTT
CASSYFRSARGNTEAFF
>TRBJ2-2|TRBV7-8|11|NA|many
TGTGCCAGCAGCTCTATTGGGGAGCTGTTTTTT
CASSSIGELFF
>TRBJ2-7|TRBV11-2|15|NA|NA
TGTGCCAGCAGAGATAGGGGGGGTAGCTCCTACGAGCAGTACTTC
CASRDRGGSSYEQYF
>TRBJ1-1|TRBV20-1|11|NA|NA
TGCAGTGCTATCGGGGACACTGAAGCTTTCTTT
CSAIGDTEAFF
>TRBJ2-2|TRBV19|16|TRBD1|few
TGTGCCAGTAGTAGCCAGGGACAGGGTAACACCGGGGAGCTGTTTTTT
CASSSQGQGNTGELFF
>TRBJ2-7|TRBV20-1|11|NA|many
TGCAGTACGGGGAACCCCTACGATCAGTACTTC
CSTGNPYDQYF
>TRBJ2-3|TRBV6-2/TRBV6-3|14|NA|few
TGTGCCAGCACTAATTACCCGACGGGGACTGTGCAGTATTTT
CASTNYPTGTVQYF
>TRBJ2-1|TRBV20-1|12|NA|few
TGCAGTGCTGGTTCGGGGTTCGATGAGCAGTTCTTC
CSAGSGFDEQFF
>TRBJ2-2|TRBV9|13|NA|many
TGTGCCAGCAGCCGGGGACAAACCGGGGAGCTGTTTTTT
CASSRGQTGELFF
>TRBJ2-6|TRBV5-6|18|NA|many
TGTGCCAGCAGCTTGAACCCGGGGGTGAACTCTGGGGCCAACGTCCTGACTTTC
CASSLNPGVNSGANVLTF
>TRBJ2-7|TRBV5-1|14|TRBD1|many
TGCGCCAGCAGCTTCGGGACAGCTTCCTACGAGCAGTACTTC
CASSFGTASYEQYF
>TRBJ1-2|TRBV13|11|NA|NA
TGTGCCAGCGGGGATGACTATGGCTACACCTTC
CASGDDYGYTF
>TRBJ2-7|TRBV6-5|17|TRBD2|many
TGTGCCAGCAGTTACTCACGGACTAGCGGGAGTTTCTACGAGCAGTACTTC
CASSYSRTSGSFYEQYF
>TRBJ2-5|TRBV18|17|TRBD2|NA
TGTGCCAGCTCACCAGGGCTAGCGGGCGAGTACCAAGAGACCCAGTACTTC
CASSPGLAGEYQETQYF
>TRBJ1-1|TRBV7-9|13|NA|NA
TGTGCCAGCAGCTTACGGGCTGGGGGGGAAGCTTTCTTT
CASSLRAGGEAFF
>TRBJ2-7|TRBV7-2|14|TRBD2|many
TGTGCCAGCAGCAACCCGGGACTAGGGGGCGAGCAGTACTTC
CASSNPGLGGEQYF
>TRBJ2-7|TRBV3-1|15|NA|few
TGTGCCAGCAGCCAAGCGGATAGGGGCGGATACGAGCAGTACTTC
CASSQADRGGYEQYF
>TRBJ2-1|TRBV30|15|TRBD2|NA
TGTGCCTGGAGATCGGCTAGCGGGGGTTACAATGAGCAGTTCTTC
CAWRSASGGYNEQFF
>TRBJ2-7|TRBV19|14|NA|once
TGTGCCAGTAGCGCCGGGTCTTATACCTACGAGCAGTACTTC
CASSAGSYTYEQYF
>TRBJ1-2|TRBV14|14|NA|many
TGTGCCAGCAGCCAAGTCCCGGGAGATGGGGGCTACACCTTC
CASSQVPGDGGYTF
>TRBJ2-1|TRBV10-3|19|TRBD2|NA
TGTGCCATCAGCCCGCGGATGACTAGCGGGAGGGCCGGGTTAAATGAGCAGTTCTTC
CAISPRMTSGRAGLNEQFF
>TRBJ2-1|TRBV20-1|14|TRBD2|many
TGCAGTGCAGGAGCGGGAGTGCCCTACAATGAGCAGTTCTTC
CSAGAGVPYNEQFF
>TRBJ2-5|TRBV20-1|15|TRBD2|many
TGCAGTGCTAGAGATAAGACTAGCGGGAGCGAGACCCAGTACTTC
CSARDKTSGSETQYF
>TRBJ2-1|TRBV27|17|TRBD2|NA
TGTGCCAGCAGTTCAAACCTAGCGGGGAGCTCCTACAATGAGCAGTTCTTC
CASSSNLAGSSYNEQFF
>TRBJ2-3|TRBV29-1|12|NA|many
TGCAGCGTTGAGGCCATGCCAGATACGCAGTATTTT
CSVEAMPDTQYF